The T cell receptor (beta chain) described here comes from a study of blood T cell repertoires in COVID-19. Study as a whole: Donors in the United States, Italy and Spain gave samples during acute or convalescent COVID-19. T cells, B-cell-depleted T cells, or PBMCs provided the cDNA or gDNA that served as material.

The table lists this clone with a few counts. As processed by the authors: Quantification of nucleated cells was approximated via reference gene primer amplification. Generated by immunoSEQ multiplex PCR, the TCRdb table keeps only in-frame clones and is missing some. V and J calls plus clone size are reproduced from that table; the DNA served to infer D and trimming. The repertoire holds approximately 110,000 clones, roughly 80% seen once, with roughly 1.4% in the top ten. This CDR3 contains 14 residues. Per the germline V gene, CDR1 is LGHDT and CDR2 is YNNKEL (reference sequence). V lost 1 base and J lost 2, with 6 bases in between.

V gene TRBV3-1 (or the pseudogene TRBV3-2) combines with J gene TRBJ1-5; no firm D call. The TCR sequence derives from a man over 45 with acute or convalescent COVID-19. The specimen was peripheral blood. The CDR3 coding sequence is TGTGCCAGCAGCCAAGTGAGGGGCAATCAGCCCCAGCATTTT. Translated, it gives CASSQVRGNQPQHF.